This entry is about one TCR beta chain. CDR3 length: 14 residues. The germline V gene encodes CDR1 LNHNV and CDR2 YYDKDF (reference sequence). Trimming took 6 bases from V and 1 from J; bases not matched to a gene: 4. These data originate in a study of blood T cell repertoires in COVID-19. Study details: Sample material is recorded as cDNA or gDNA derived from T cells, B-cell-depleted T cells, or PBMCs.

Clones were read by immunoSEQ multiplex PCR, and TCRdb kept only the in-frame ones, dropping some. The sample carries some 670,000 clones, approximately 90% recorded once. Sequenced sample: peripheral blood. The sequence came from a woman aged 18-30 years with acute or convalescent COVID-19. The chain has TRBV15 and TRBJ1-1; TRBD1 aligns across 8 bases. CDR3 sequence: CATRWDRPNTEAFF. The CDR3 bases are TGTGCCACCAGATGGGACAGGCCGAACACTGAAGCTTTCTTT.